Here is one T cell receptor (beta chain) with its context. This sample is part of a study of CD8 T cells in ankylosing spondylitis. CDR3 length: 14 amino acids. From germline, CDR1 is KGHSH and CDR2 LQKENI. The V end was cut by 6 bases, the J end by 2 bases, with 13 bases between. Quantitative molecular-barcoded 5'-RACE generated the TCR beta libraries. In TCRdb, the 5' RACE reads were re-called with MiXCR into one record per CDR3 protein. This table has some 140,000 distinct CDR3 sequences, 6% to 8.5% appearing once. The chain is built from TRBV18 and TRBJ2-5; a possible D gene is TRBD2 (5 bases). The clonotype originates from a female donor with ankylosing spondylitis or in good health (not recorded which). The source material was blood, either unsorted or a sorted T cell fraction (not recorded which). Here the CDR3 DNA reads TGTGCCAGCTCGTCTACCACGGGGCAAGAGACCCAGTACTTC. The encoded protein is CASSSTTGQETQYF.